This TCR beta chain derives from a study of CD8 T cells in Susac syndrome. Roughly 0.45 to 1 ug RNA was reverse transcribed with random hexamers. By means of immunoSEQ multiplex PCR, TCR beta CDR3 spanning 54 Vbeta and 13 Jbeta underwent amplification. TCRdb redid the calling of the immunoSEQ multiplex PCR reads with MiXCR, one entry per CDR3 protein. The data show around 140,000 distinct CDR3 sequences, around 94% seen once. Age- and sex-matched healthy donors served as the control group. It was negative isolation that provided the CD8+ and CD4+ T cells, whereas TEMRA cells were enriched by FACS. This CDR3 region has 16 residues. V shed 5 bases and J 6 bases; nucleotides not matched to a gene: 11. The germline gives CDR1 SEHNR, CDR2 FQNEAQ (reference sequence).

The sequenced sample was CD4+ T cells from PBMCs. The clonotype originates from a human donor in good health. The genes are TRBV7-9 and TRBJ2-3, with TRBD2 identical over 10 bases. CDR3 loop: CASSGASGSNFDTQYF. The CDR3 DNA is TGTGCCAGCAGCGGGGCTAGCGGGAGTAATTTTGATACGCAGTATTTT.